This T cell receptor (beta chain) was sequenced for a study of tumor-infiltrating lymphocytes in primary liver carcinoma. Constant-region priming of about 520 ng total RNA yielded TCR beta cDNA. Libraries for TCR beta were built through three nested multiplex PCR rounds, which together made up a slightly modified ARM-PCR procedure. A C-beta reverse primer and TRBV1-TRBV30 forward primers served in each of the first two PCR rounds, at ten to eleven cycles apiece. One entry per CDR3 protein, called by TCRdb with MiXCR from the multiplex PCR reads. The sample lists some 100,000 distinct CDR3 sequences; around 73% were seen once. Study-level findings and limits: Tumors carried a top-250-clone fraction significantly exceeding that of blood (p = 0.039). Only about 7-24% of top clones showed up in all five tumor regions.

RNA and DNA were co-extracted from 20-30 mg of unsorted bulk tissue. Patients underwent resection of primary liver carcinoma. For each tumor, five separate regions were sampled. The CDR3 contains 14 residues. The V gene's germline CDR1 is ENHRY and CDR2 SYGVKD. The ends were cut back, 6 bases at V and 0 bases at J, with 10 bases in the middle. This clonotype came up many times. Its antigen is unidentified. Material for sequencing was liver tumor tissue from sampling region 2. The sample's subset: tumor region T2, inferior pole. This chain uses TRBV10-3 with TRBJ2-3; D could derive from TRBD1 or TRBD2 (5 bases each). The TCR was taken from a woman aged 55-75 years with primary liver carcinoma and hepatitis B virus infection. For the CDR3, the DNA is TGTGCCATCAGGAGGGACCCTAGCACAGATACGCAGTATTTT. This translates into CAIRRDPSTDTQYF.